This T cell receptor beta chain came from a study of shared clonotypes between healthy human individuals. Here immunoSEQ multiplex PCR was the method, and the copy in TCRdb shows in-frame clones only, minus some. The sample includes around 510,000 clones, 90% to 96% of them seen just once. CDR1 and CDR2 (germline): SGHNT, YENEEA. The V and J ends lost 3 bases and 0 bases respectively, with 4 bases between them. The CDR3 is made up of 13 amino acids. The chain is built from TRBV11-3 and TRBJ2-3, with D unclear. The origin of this receptor is a young woman in good health. Sequenced input: naive CD4+ T cells sorted from blood. Subset defined: CD45RA+ positively selected. The CDR3 nucleotides read TGTGCCAGCAGCTTCGCCAGCACAGATACGCAGTATTTT. Translating it yields CASSFASTDTQYF.